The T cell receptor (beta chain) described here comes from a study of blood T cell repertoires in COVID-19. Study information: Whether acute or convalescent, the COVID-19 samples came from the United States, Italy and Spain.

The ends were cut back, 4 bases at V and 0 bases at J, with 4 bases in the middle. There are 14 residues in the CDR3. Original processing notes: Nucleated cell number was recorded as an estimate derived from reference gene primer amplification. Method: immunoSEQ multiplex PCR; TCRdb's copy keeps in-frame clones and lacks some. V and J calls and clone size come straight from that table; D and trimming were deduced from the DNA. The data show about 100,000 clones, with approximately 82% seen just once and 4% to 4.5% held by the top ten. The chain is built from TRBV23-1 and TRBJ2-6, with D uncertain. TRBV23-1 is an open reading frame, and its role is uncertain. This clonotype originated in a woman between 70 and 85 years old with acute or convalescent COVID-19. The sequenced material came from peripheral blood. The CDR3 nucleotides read TGCGCCAGCAGTCTGAGCTCTGGGGCCAACGTCCTGACTTTC. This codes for CASSLSSGANVLTF.